What follows is one T cell receptor beta chain and its context. The data originate from a study of blood T cell repertoires in COVID-19. Study details: The origin of the acute and convalescent COVID-19 samples was the United States, Italy and Spain. From T cells, B-cell-depleted T cells, or PBMCs came the material, which was cDNA or gDNA.

In the original processing: Reference gene primer amplification gave nucleated cell count estimates. Assay: immunoSEQ multiplex PCR; the TCRdb copy retains only in-frame clones and omits some. The D gene and trimming were derived from the DNA, and the V and J assignments and clone size from that table. The sample yields about 210,000 clones, more than 70% seen once. Per the germline V gene, CDR1 is SGHRS and CDR2 is YFSETQ. V lost 4 bases, J lost 5 bases, and 4 bases stayed unmatched. The CDR3 contains 15 residues. The chain links TRBV5-1 to TRBJ2-3, with 13 bases aligning to TRBD2. This TCR was sampled from a woman between 35 and 50 years old with acute COVID-19. Sequencing was done on a sample of PBMCs or T cells enriched from blood (not recorded which). CDR3 sequence: CASSTTSGGLDTQYF. The CDR3 DNA reads as TGCGCCAGCAGCACGACTAGCGGGGGGTTAGATACGCAGTATTTT.